This TCR beta chain was sequenced for a study of blood T cell repertoires in COVID-19 (dated by TCRdb to the early 2020s). In the study overall: The collaborator samples originated in the United States, Italy and Spain and spanned the acute and convalescent phases of COVID-19. The prospective study material was composed of cDNA or gDNA derived from T cells, B-cell-depleted T cells, or PBMCs. Subjects who had been exposed to COVID-19, were actively infected with it, or had recovered from it provided the deeply sampled blood TCRbeta repertoires that made up the dataset. The repertoires were released in a freely available public database intended as a resource for research on the immune response to SARS-CoV-2. Samples came from the ongoing ImmuneRACE study (first 160 participants) plus 1,254 subjects from 6 global collaborators. Nearly every sample came with metadata listing a de-identified subject ID, COVID-19 status, age in years and sex. Where HLA class I and class II types were available, the types were taken from metadata supplied by the sample provider, not from assay-based typing.

TCRbeta CDR3 regions were amplified from genomic DNA using the immunoSEQ Assay, a bias-controlled multiplex PCR. Turning to the authors' computational methods: Nucleated cell counts per sample were estimated from amplification of reference gene primers within the assay. Sequence reads were collapsed and filtered to measure the absolute abundance of every unique TCRbeta CDR3 rearrangement. For each sample, productive Simpson clonality was calculated as the square root of Simpson's diversity index over productive rearrangements. Drawn from immuneACCESS, this table holds only the in-frame rearrangements with V and J called that TCRdb kept. Clones are partly lost; checked studies trace under half to an unresolved V gene and leave the rest unexplained. V, J and clone size are taken as reported in that table, and D and trimming were inferred from the DNA itself. The sample contains some 120,000 clones, approximately 88% of them found a single time. Under 0.85% of the sample is taken by the ten largest.

As to this clone: The antigen it binds to is not known. Base qualities are not provided; no much larger clone lies one nucleotide away.

Per the germline V gene, SGHVS is the CDR1 and FQNEAQ is the CDR2. The CDR3 contains 20 residues, cysteine and phenylalanine counted. Here the CDR3 DNA is all that survives: 60 bases in frame from base 1. V is trimmed back by 5 bases and J by 4 bases, and the junction contains 20 bases that no gene match accounts for. Each collaborating institution followed its own protocols to collect whole blood in K2EDTA tubes. For TCRbeta analysis, collaborators shipped samples as frozen whole blood, isolated PBMCs, or DNA extracted from either of those sample types. Summary of the overall study and its limitations: The quantity of clinical and demographic metadata differed by source and by participant and was supplied without curation.

The material sequenced was peripheral blood. The origin of this receptor is a woman between 70 and 85 years old with acute or convalescent COVID-19. In this chain, TRBV7-8 is recombined with TRBJ1-1; TRBD1 aligns with 12 central bases. The DNA reads TGTGCCAGCAGCCCCAAGTCGTTGTCGTCGGGACAGGGGGCTTTCACTGAAGCTTTCTTT. Its translation reads: CASSPKSLSSGQGAFTEAFF.